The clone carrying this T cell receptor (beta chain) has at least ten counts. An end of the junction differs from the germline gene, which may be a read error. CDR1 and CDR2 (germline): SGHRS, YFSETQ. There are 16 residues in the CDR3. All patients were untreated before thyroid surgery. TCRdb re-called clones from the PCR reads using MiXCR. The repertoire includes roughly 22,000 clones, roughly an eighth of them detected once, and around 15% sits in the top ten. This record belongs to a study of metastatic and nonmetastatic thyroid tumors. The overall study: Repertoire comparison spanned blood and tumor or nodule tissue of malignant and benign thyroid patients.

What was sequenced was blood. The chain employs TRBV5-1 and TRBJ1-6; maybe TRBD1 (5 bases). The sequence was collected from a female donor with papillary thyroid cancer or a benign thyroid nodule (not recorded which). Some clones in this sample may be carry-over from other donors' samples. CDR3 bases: TGCGCCAGCAGCTTGGTTGGCAGCCAGGGTAATTCACCCCTCCGCTTT. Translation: CASSLVGSQGNSPLRF.